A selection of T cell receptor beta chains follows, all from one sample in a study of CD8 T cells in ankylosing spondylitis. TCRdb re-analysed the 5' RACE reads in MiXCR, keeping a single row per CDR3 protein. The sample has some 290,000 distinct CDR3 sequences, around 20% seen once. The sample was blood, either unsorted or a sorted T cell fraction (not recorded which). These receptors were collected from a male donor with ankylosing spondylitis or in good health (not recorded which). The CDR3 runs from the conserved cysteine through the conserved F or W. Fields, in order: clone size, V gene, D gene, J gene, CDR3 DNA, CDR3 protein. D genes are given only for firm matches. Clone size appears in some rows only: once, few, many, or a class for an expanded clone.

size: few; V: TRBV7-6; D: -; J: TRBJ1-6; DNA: TGTGCCAGCAGCTTATCGTGGGGCCACAATTCACCCCTCCACTTT; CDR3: CASSLSWGHNSPLHF
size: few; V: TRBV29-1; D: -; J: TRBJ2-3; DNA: TGCAGCGTCGGACCCCCGACAGCAACTAGCACAGATACGCAGTATTTT; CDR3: CSVGPPTATSTDTQYF
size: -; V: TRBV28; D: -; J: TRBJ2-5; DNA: TGTGCCAGCAGTTTAGCGGGTTGGGAGACCCAGTACTTC; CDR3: CASSLAGWETQYF
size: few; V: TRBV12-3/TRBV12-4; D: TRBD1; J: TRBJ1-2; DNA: TGTGCCAGCAGTTCACAGGGGACGGTCGGGGGCTACACCTTC; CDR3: CASSSQGTVGGYTF
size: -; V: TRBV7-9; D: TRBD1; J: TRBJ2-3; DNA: TGTGCCAGCAGCATCCGGGACAGGGATCCCGCAGATACGCAGTATTTT; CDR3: CASSIRDRDPADTQYF
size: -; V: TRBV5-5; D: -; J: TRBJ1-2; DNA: TGTGCCAGCAGCTTGGCCAGGGCTAATGGCTACACCTTC; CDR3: CASSLARANGYTF
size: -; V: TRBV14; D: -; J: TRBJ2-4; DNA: TGTGCCAGCAGCCAAGATGAGGGGGCGGGGGAGAACATTCAGTACTTC; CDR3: CASSQDEGAGENIQYF
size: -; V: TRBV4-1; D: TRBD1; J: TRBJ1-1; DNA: TGCGCCAGCAGCCAAGAGCCCCCAAAAGGGGGCCACACTGAAGCTTTCTTT; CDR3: CASSQEPPKGGHTEAFF
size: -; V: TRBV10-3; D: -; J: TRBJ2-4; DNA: TGTGCCATCAGTGAGTCCTTACAGAAAAACATTCAGTACTTC; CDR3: CAISESLQKNIQYF
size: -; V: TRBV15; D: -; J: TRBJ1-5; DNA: TGTGCCACCAGCAGAGAGGGGGGGGGCAATCAGCCCCAGCATTTT; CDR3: CATSREGGGNQPQHF
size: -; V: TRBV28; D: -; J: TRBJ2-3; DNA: TGTGCCAGCAGCCCCTATGGCAGGTCCTCTGGAACTCGTATCACAGATACGCAGTATTTT; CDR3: CASSPYGRSSGTRITDTQYF
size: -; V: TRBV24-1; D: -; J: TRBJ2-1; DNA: TGTGCCACCAGTGATCGGGGTAGCTCCTACAATGAGCAGTTCTTC; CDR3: CATSDRGSSYNEQFF
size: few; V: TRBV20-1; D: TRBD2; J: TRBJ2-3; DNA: TGCAGTGCTCTAACCTCTAGCGGGGCCCCCGTTACGCAGTATTTT; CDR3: CSALTSSGAPVTQYF
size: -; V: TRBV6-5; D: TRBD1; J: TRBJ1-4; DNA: TGTGCCAGCAGTTACCGGCAGGGGGATGAAAAACTGTTTTTT; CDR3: CASSYRQGDEKLFF
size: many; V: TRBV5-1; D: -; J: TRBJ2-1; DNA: TGCGCCAGCAGCTTGGGAGGGGGTTACAATGAGCAGTTCTTC; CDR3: CASSLGGGYNEQFF
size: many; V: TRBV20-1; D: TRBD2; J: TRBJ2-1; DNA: TGCAGTGCCCCCCCGGGTAGCGGGATGATCTACAATGAGCAGTTCTTC; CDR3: CSAPPGSGMIYNEQFF
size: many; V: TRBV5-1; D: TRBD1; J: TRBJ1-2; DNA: TGCGCCAGCAGCTGGGACGGACAGGGACCCTATGGCTACACCTTC; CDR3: CASSWDGQGPYGYTF
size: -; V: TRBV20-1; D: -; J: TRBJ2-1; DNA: TGCAGTGCTAGAGATTCTACGAGACAAGAGCAGTTCTTC; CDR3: CSARDSTRQEQFF
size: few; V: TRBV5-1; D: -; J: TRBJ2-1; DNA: TGCGCCAGCAGCTTGGGACTAGAGAACAATGAGCAGTTCTTC; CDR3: CASSLGLENNEQFF
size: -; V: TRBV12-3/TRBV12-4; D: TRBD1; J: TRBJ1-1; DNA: TGTGCCAGCAGTTTATCGACAGGGGGTGGTGGCACTGAAGCTTTCTTT; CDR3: CASSLSTGGGGTEAFF
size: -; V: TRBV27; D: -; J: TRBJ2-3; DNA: TGTGCCAGCAGCCCCAGGGGTAGGGAAGCAGATACGCAGTATTTT; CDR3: CASSPRGREADTQYF
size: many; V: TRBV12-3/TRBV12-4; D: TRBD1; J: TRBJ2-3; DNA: TGTGCCAGCAGCCCCGGGACAGGGAGTGGAGATACGCAGTATTTT; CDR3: CASSPGTGSGDTQYF
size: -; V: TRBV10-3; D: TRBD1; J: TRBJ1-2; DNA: TGTGCCATCAGTGAGTCGGGAGATATACCGGGACAGAACTATGGCTACACCTTC; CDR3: CAISESGDIPGQNYGYTF
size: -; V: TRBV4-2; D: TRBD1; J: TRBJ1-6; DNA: TGTGCCAGCAGCCGAGGCGGTGGGGACAGTAATTCACCCCTCCACTTT; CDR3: CASSRGGGDSNSPLHF
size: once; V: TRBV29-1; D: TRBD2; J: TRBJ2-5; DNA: TGCAGCGTGAGCGGGAGTAGGCAAGAGACCCAGTACTTC; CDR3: CSVSGSRQETQYF
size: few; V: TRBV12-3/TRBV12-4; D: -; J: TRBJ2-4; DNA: TGTGCCAGCAGTTATGACACTCAAGCCAAAAACATTCAGTACTTC; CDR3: CASSYDTQAKNIQYF